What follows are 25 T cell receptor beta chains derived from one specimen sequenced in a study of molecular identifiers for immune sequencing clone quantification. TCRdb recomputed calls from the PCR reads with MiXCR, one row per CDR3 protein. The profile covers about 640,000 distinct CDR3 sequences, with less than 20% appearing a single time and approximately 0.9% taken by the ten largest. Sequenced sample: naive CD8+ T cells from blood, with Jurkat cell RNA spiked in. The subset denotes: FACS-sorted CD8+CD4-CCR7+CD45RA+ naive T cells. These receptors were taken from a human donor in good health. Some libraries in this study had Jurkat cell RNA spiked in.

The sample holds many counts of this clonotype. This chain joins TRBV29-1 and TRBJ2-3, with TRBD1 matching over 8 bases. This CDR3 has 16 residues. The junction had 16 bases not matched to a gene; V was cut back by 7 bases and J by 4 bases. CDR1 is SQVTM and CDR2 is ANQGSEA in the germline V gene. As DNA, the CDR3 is TGCAGCGGCACCTTCCTCCAGGGGGCATGGGCAGATACGCAGTATTTT. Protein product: CSGTFLQGAWADTQYF.

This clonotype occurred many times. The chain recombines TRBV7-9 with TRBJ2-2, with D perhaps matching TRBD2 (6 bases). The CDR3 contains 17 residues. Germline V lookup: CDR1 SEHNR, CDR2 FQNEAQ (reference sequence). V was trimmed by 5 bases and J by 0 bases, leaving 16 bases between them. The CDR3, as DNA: TGTGCCAGCAGCCCCCCTGGGGGGAACCCGAACACCGGGGAGCTGTTTTTT. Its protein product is CASSPPGGNPNTGELFF.

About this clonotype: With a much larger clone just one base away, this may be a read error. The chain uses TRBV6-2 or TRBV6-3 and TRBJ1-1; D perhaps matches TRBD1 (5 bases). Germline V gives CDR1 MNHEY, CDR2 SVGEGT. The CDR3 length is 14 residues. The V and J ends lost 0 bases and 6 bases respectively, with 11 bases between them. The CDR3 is CASSYSSGRSEAFF. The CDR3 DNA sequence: TGTGCCAGCAGTTACTCGTCAGGGCGGTCTGAAGCTTTCTTT.

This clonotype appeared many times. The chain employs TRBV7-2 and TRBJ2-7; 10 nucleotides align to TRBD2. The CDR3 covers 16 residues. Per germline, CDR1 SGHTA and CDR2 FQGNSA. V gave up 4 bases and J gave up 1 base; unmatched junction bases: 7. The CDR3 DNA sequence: TGTGCCAGCAGCTCGCCCACTAGCGGGGAATCCTACGAGCAGTACTTC. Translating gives CASSSPTSGESYEQYF.

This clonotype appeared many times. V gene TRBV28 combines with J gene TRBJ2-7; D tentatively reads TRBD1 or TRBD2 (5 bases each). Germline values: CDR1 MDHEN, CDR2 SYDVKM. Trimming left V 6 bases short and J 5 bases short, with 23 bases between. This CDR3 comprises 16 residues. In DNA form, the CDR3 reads TGTGCCAGCAGCCGGCTCGAAACGGGACGGTGGGACGAGCAGTACTTC. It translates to CASSRLETGRWDEQYF. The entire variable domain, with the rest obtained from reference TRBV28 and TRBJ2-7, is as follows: DVKVTQSSRYLVKRTGEKVFLECVQDMDHENMFWYRQDPGLGLRLIYFSYDVKMKEKGDIPEGYSVSREKKERFSLILESASTNQTSMYLCASSRLETGRWDEQYFGPGTRLTVT.

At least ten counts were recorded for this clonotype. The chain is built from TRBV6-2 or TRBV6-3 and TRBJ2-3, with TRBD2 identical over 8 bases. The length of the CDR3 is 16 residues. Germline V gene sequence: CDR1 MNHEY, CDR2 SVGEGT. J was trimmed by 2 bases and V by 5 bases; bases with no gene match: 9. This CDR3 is CASSPDGGDLTDTQYF. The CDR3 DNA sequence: TGTGCCAGCAGTCCCGACGGGGGGGACCTCACAGATACGCAGTATTTT.

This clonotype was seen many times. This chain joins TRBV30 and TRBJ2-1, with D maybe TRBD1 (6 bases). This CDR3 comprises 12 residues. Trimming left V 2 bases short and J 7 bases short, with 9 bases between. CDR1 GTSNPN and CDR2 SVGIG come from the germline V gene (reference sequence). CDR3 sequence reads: CAWSRGHNEQFF. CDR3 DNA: TGTGCCTGGAGTCGGGGACATAATGAGCAGTTCTTC.

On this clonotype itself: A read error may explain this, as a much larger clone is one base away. This CDR3 is CTSSLSLGVANTEAFF. CDR3 DNA: TGTACCAGCAGCCTGTCTTTGGGGGTGGCTAACACTGAAGCTTTCTTT. V is TRBV11-2 and J is TRBJ1-1; D might be TRBD1 (5 bases). Germline lookup yields CDR1 SGHAT and CDR2 FQNNGV. CDR3 size: 16 residues.

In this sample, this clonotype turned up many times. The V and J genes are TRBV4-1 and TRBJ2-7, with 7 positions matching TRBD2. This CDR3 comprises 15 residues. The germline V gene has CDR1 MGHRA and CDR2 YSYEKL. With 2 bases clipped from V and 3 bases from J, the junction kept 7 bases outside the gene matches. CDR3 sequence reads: CASSQSRLADYEQYF. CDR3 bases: TGCGCCAGCAGCCAAAGCCGACTAGCAGACTACGAGCAGTACTTC.

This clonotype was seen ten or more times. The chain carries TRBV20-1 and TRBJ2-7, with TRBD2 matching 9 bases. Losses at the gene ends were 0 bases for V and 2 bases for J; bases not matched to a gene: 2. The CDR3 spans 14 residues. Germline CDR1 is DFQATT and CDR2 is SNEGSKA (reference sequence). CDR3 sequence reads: CSARDRGRAYEQYF. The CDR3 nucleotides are TGCAGTGCTAGAGATCGCGGGAGGGCCTACGAGCAGTACTTC.

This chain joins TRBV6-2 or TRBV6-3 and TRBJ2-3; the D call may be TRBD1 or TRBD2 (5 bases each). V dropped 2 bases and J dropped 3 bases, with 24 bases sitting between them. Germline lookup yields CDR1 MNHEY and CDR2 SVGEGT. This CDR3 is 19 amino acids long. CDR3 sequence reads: CASSYPLGERPLGTDTQYF. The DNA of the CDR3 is TGTGCCAGCAGTTACCCTTTGGGGGAGCGCCCCTTGGGGACAGATACGCAGTATTTT.

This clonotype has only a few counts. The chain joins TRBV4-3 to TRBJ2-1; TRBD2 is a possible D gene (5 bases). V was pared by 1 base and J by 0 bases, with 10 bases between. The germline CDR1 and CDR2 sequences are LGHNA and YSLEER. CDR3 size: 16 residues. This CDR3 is CASSQGRAASYNEQFF. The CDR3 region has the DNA TGCGCCAGCAGCCAAGGGAGAGCGGCCTCCTACAATGAGCAGTTCTTC.

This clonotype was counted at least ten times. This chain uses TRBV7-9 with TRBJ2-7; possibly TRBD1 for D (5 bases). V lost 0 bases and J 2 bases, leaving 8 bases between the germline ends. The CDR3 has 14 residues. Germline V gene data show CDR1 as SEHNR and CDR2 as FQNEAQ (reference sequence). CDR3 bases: TGTGCCAGCAGCTTAGCGGCAGGGACCTACGAGCAGTACTTC. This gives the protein CASSLAAGTYEQYF. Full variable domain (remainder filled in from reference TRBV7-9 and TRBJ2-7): DTGVSQNPRHKITKRGQNVTFRCDPISEHNRLYWYRQTLGQGPEFLTYFQNEAQLEKSRLLSDRFSAERPKGSFSTLEIQRTEQGDSAMYLCASSLAAGTYEQYFGPGTRLTVT.

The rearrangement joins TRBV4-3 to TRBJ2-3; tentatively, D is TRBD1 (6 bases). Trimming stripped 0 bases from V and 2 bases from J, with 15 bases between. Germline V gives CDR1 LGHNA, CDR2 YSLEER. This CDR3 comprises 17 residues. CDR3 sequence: CASSQDLGGKPTDTQYF. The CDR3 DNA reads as TGCGCCAGCAGCCAAGACTTAGGGGGAAAACCCACAGATACGCAGTATTTT.

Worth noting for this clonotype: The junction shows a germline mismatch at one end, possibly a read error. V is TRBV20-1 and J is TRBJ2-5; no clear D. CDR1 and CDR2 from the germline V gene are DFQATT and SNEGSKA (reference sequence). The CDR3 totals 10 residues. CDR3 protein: CSGLQEAQYF. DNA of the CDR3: TGCAGTGGACTGCAAGAGGCCCAGTACTTC.

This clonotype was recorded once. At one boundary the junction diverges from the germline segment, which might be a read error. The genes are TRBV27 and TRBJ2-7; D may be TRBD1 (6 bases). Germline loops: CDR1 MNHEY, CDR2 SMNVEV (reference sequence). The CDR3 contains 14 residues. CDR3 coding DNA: TGTGCCAGCAGTACCTGGACTGCAGGGGACGAGCGGTACTTC. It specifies CASSTWTAGDERYF.

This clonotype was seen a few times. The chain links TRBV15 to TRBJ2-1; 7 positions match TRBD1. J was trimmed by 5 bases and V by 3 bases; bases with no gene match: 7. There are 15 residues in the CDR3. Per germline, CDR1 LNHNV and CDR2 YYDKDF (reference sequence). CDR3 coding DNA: TGTGCCACCAGCAGGGAACAGGGGCCCCACAATGAGCAGTTCTTC. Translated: CATSREQGPHNEQFF.

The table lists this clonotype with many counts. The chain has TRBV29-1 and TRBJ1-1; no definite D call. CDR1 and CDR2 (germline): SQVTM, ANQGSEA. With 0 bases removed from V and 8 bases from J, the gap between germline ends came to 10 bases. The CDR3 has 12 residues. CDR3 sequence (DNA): TGCAGCGTTGAAGATGCCGGCCCAGAAGCTTTCTTT. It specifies CSVEDAGPEAFF.

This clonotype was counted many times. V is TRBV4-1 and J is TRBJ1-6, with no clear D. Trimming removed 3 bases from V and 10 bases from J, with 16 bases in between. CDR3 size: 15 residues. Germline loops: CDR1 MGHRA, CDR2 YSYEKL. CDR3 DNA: TGCGCCAGCAGCCAGTCCACGGCAAATATGTCACCCCTCCACTTT. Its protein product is CASSQSTANMSPLHF.

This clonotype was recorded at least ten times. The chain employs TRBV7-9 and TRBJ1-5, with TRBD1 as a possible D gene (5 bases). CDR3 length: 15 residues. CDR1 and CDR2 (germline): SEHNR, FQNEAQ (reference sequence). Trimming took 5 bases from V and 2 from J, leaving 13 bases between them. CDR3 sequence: CASSAHPGGNQPQHF. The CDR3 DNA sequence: TGTGCCAGCAGCGCCCACCCGGGGGGCAATCAGCCCCAGCATTTT. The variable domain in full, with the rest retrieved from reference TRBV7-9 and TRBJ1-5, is DTGVSQNPRHKITKRGQNVTFRCDPISEHNRLYWYRQTLGQGPEFLTYFQNEAQLEKSRLLSDRFSAERPKGSFSTLEIQRTEQGDSAMYLCASSAHPGGNQPQHFGDGTRLSIL.

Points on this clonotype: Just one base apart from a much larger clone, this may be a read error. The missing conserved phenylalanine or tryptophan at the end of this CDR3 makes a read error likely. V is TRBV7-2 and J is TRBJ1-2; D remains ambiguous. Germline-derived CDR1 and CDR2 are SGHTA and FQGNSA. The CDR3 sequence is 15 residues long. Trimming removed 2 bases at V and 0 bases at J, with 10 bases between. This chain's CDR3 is CASSLYPGPNYGYTL. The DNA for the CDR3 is TGTGCCAGCAGCTTATACCCAGGTCCTAACTATGGCTACACCCTC.

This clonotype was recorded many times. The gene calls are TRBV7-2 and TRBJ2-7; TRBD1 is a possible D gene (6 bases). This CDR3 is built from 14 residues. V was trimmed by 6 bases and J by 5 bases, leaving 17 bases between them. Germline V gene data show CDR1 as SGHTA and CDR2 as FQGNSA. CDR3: CASSTGTGLDEQYF. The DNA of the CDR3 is TGTGCCAGCAGTACCGGAACAGGGCTCGACGAGCAGTACTTC.

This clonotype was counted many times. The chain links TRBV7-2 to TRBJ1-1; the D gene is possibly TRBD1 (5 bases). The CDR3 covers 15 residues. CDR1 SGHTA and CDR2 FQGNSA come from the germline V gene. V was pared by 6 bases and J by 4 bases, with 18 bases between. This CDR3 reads CASRPPGGWGTEAFF. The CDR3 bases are TGTGCCAGCAGGCCCCCCGGGGGGTGGGGCACTGAAGCTTTCTTT.

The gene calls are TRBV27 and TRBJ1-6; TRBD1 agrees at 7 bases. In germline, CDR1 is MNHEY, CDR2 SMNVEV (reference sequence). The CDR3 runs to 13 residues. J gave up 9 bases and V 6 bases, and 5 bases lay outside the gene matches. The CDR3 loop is CASSRQGISPLHF. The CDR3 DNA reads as TGTGCCAGCAGCCGACAGGGAATTTCACCCCTCCACTTT.

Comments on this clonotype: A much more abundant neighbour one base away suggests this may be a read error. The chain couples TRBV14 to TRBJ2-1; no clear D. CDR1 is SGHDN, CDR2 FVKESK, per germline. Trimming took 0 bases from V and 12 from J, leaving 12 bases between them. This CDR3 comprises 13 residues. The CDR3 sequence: CASSQDLFGVQFF. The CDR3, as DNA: TGTGCCAGCAGCCAAGATTTGTTTGGGGTGCAGTTCTTC.